The 23 T cell receptor beta chains below all came from one sample that was sequenced in a study of immune evolution from preneoplasia to lung adenocarcinoma. Profiling relied on immunoSEQ multiplex PCR, and the TCRdb table lists in-frame clones only, not all of them. The profile shows 9,500 to 10,000 clones, about four fifths of them singletons. The sequencing sample was made of FFPE lung adenocarcinoma in situ tissue. The receptor set was obtained from a person of 80 years or more with lung adenocarcinoma.

This chain joins TRBV27 and TRBJ2-1; 8 nucleotides match TRBD2. CDR3 size: 13 residues. The V segment lost 8 bases and the J segment 8 bases; nucleotides outside the gene matches: 8. Per germline, CDR1 MNHEY and CDR2 SMNVEV (reference sequence). CDR3 in amino acids: CASRGTRSDEQFF. In nucleotides, the CDR3 is TGTGCCAGCCGAGGGACTAGATCAGATGAGCAGTTCTTC.

The chain is built from TRBV10-3 and TRBJ1-2; TRBD1 matches 9 bases. Trimming took 1 base from V and 3 from J; bases not matched to a gene: 6. The CDR3 is 16 residues long. The germline gives CDR1 ENHRY, CDR2 SYGVKD. CDR3 loop: CAISEFLTGGYYGYTF. The CDR3 bases are TGTGCCATCAGTGAGTTCTTGACAGGGGGATACTATGGCTACACCTTC.

CDR3 residues: CASSPGGRTNTGELFF. The CDR3, as DNA: TGTGCCAGCAGCCCCGGGGGCAGGACCAACACCGGGGAGCTGTTTTTT. The chain joins TRBV7-2 to TRBJ2-2; the D gene could be TRBD1 or TRBD2 (6 bases each). The CDR3 runs 16 residues. V lost 5 bases, J lost 2 bases, and 15 bases lay in between. The V gene's germline CDR1 is SGHTA and CDR2 FQGNSA.

The chain links TRBV4-2 to TRBJ1-4, with TRBD1 as a possible D gene (5 bases). V lost 1 base and J 7 bases, leaving 16 bases between the germline ends. The V gene's germline CDR1 is LGHNA and CDR2 YNFKEQ. CDR3 length: 16 residues. As DNA, the CDR3 is TGTGCCAGCAGCCAAGGGGGGGACGTAAAGGGTGAAAAACTGTTTTTT. This sequence encodes CASSQGGDVKGEKLFF.

This chain links TRBV11-3 with TRBJ2-3; D possibly matches TRBD1 or TRBD2 (6 bases each). Germline V CDR1 and CDR2: SGHNT, YENEEA. Trimming took 0 bases from V and 2 from J, leaving 12 bases between them. This CDR3 spans 16 amino acids. The CDR3 sequence: CASSLEGGRPTDTQYF. The CDR3, as DNA: TGTGCCAGCAGCTTAGAAGGGGGGCGTCCCACAGATACGCAGTATTTT.

This chain connects TRBV13 to TRBJ1-1; D is uncertain. Trimming pared 4 bases from V and 0 bases from J, leaving 15 bases between. This CDR3 is 16 amino acids long. Per germline, CDR1 PRHDT and CDR2 FYEKMQ (reference sequence). The CDR3 DNA reads as TGTGCCAGCAGCTCCCGGGAGACCCCCATGAACACTGAAGCTTTCTTT. Translated: CASSSRETPMNTEAFF.

J is TRBJ2-1 and V is TRBV18; the match to TRBD2 covers 15 bases. The CDR3 is made up of 17 amino acids. Germline CDR1 KGHSH, CDR2 LQKENI. V lost 0 bases, J lost 5 bases, and 2 bases stayed unmatched. In DNA, the CDR3 is TGTGCCAGCTCACCACCGGGACTAGCGGGGGGAAACAATGAGCAGTTCTTC. This gives the protein CASSPPGLAGGNNEQFF.

This chain connects TRBV5-1 to TRBJ2-3; 7 positions agree with TRBD2. After removal of 2 bases from V and 2 bases from J, the junction contained 5 bases not matched to a gene. Germline V gene lookup returns CDR1 SGHRS and CDR2 YFSETQ. There are 15 residues in the CDR3. The CDR3 protein is CASSFGTTNTDTQYF. CDR3 DNA: TGCGCCAGCAGCTTCGGGACTACGAACACAGATACGCAGTATTTT.

This chain connects TRBV11-2 to TRBJ1-1, with D perhaps TRBD1 (5 bases). V gave up 1 base and J gave up 1 base, with 7 bases separating them. Germline V gene sequence: CDR1 SGHAT, CDR2 FQNNGV. The CDR3 runs to 14 residues. CDR3: CASSLGGPNTEAFF. The CDR3 nucleotides are TGTGCCAGCAGCTTAGGGGGCCCGAACACTGAAGCTTTCTTT.

This chain connects TRBV9 to TRBJ1-5, with D unresolved. The V gene's germline CDR1 is SGDLS and CDR2 YYNGEE. The CDR3 contains 14 residues. V was cut by 3 bases and J by 2 bases, with 9 bases left in between. Here the CDR3 DNA reads TGTGCCAGCAGCGCCGACGTGGGCAATCAGCCCCAGCATTTT. Translating gives CASSADVGNQPQHF.

This rearrangement joins TRBV6-5 to TRBJ1-4; the D gene is possibly TRBD1 (6 bases). V lost 2 bases to trimming and J lost 6 bases, with 10 bases between them. Per the germline V gene, CDR1 is MNHEY and CDR2 is SVGAGI. The CDR3 covers 14 residues. CDR3 residues: CASSYRGADEKLFF. For the CDR3, the DNA is TGTGCCAGCAGTTACAGGGGGGCAGATGAAAAACTGTTTTTT.

The gene calls are TRBV28 and TRBJ2-1; weak D call: TRBD1 (6 bases). The CDR3 extends over 14 amino acids. V was shortened by 5 bases and J by 5 bases, with 13 bases between the two germline ends. Germline V gives CDR1 MDHEN, CDR2 SYDVKM. CDR3 coding DNA: TGTGCCAGCAGTCCCAGGGGTAGTAACAATGAGCAGTTCTTC. Protein: CASSPRGSNNEQFF.

The chain links TRBV7-7 to TRBJ2-5; the match to TRBD1 covers 9 bases. This CDR3 contains 11 residues. Germline-derived CDR1 and CDR2 are SSHAT and FNYEAQ (reference sequence). The CDR3 here is CASGQGETQYF. CDR3 DNA sequence: TGTGCTAGCGGACAGGGGGAGACCCAGTACTTC.

The V gene is TRBV28, the J gene TRBJ1-1; 8 bases are a match to TRBD1. Looked up from germline, CDR1 is MDHEN and CDR2 is SYDVKM. V dropped 3 bases and J dropped 11; count of bases not matched to a gene: 8. The CDR3 is 13 amino acids. CDR3 in DNA: TGTGCCAGCAGTTTCCGTGGACAGGGCGGTGCTTTCTTT. Its translation is CASSFRGQGGAFF.

The chain uses TRBV7-2 and TRBJ2-5, with 7 bases aligning to TRBD1. The germline V gene encodes CDR1 SGHTA and CDR2 FQGNSA. The CDR3 is 14 residues long. Trimming cost V 4 bases and J 5 bases; bases outside gene matches: 7. The CDR3 here is CASSSQGVAETQYF. In nucleotides, the CDR3 is TGTGCCAGCAGCTCTCAGGGGGTGGCGGAGACCCAGTACTTC. The complete variable domain, with remaining parts taken from reference TRBV7-2 and TRBJ2-5, reads GAGVSQSPSNKVTEKGKDVELRCDPISGHTALYWYRQSLGQGLEFLIYFQGNSAPDKSGLPSDRFSAERTGGSVSTLTIQRTQQEDSAVYLCASSSQGVAETQYFGPGTRLLVL.

This clone has just a few counts. The rearrangement joins TRBV7-8 to TRBJ2-7; 9 nucleotides match TRBD2. Germline V CDR1 and CDR2: SGHVS, FQNEAQ. V dropped 6 bases and J dropped 2; count of bases not matched to a gene: 5. The CDR3 has 14 residues. In DNA form, the CDR3 reads TGTGCCAGCAGGACCGGGACTAGCACCTACGAGCAGTACTTC. Translation gives CASRTGTSTYEQYF. Looking up the rest from reference TRBV7-8 and TRBJ2-7 gives the full variable domain: GAGVSQSPRYKVAKRGQDVALRCDPISGHVSLFWYQQALGQGPEFLTYFQNEAQLDKSGLPSDRFFAERPEGSVSTLKIQRTQQEDSAVYLCASRTGTSTYEQYFGPGTRLTVT.

The V call is TRBV6-5, the J call TRBJ1-6, with a tentative D call TRBD1 (5 bases). Per the germline V gene, CDR1 is MNHEY and CDR2 is SVGAGI. This CDR3 is built from 14 residues. Trimming took off 5 bases at V and 5 bases at J, with 10 bases between the two ends. The CDR3 DNA reads as TGTGCCAGCAGTACCGGGACCCATAATTCACCCCTCCACTTT. It is translated as CASSTGTHNSPLHF.

This clone is a singleton in its sample. The chain employs TRBV4-3 and TRBJ1-2; D ambiguous. Germline V gives CDR1 LGHNA, CDR2 YSLEER. V was trimmed by 6 bases and J by 2 bases, leaving 10 bases between them. This CDR3 region has 13 residues. The CDR3 loop is CASRSGVNYGYTF. The CDR3 DNA reads TGCGCCAGCAGGTCTGGGGTAAACTATGGCTACACCTTC.

V and J are TRBV11-2 and TRBJ2-3; a possible D gene is TRBD1 (6 bases). The CDR3 loop spans 13 amino acids. Germline V gene lookup returns CDR1 SGHAT and CDR2 FQNNGV. V lost 4 bases to trimming and J lost 7 bases, with 12 bases between them. CDR3 protein: CASSSLQGYTQYF. The CDR3 nucleotides are TGTGCCAGCAGCTCCCTCCAGGGGTATACGCAGTATTTT.

This chain connects TRBV18 to TRBJ1-1, with 9 bases matching TRBD1. This CDR3 has 15 residues. Trimming removed 6 bases from V and 0 bases from J; junction bases left unmatched: 5. Germline CDR1 reads KGHSH; CDR2 reads LQKENI. The CDR3 DNA reads TGTGCCAGCTCGTCAAACAGGGGGCTGAACACTGAAGCTTTCTTT. Protein sequence: CASSSNRGLNTEAFF.

The chain recombines TRBV4-1 with TRBJ2-3; D uncertain. Trimming removed 0 bases at V and 0 bases at J, with 1 base between. Germline V gene sequence: CDR1 MGHRA, CDR2 YSYEKL. The CDR3 totals 13 residues. The CDR3 coding sequence is TGCGCCAGCAGCCAAGACAGCACAGATACGCAGTATTTT. Translated: CASSQDSTDTQYF.

V usage is TRBV6-5 and J usage is TRBJ1-6; unclear D gene. Germline V lookup: CDR1 MNHEY, CDR2 SVGAGI. The V end was cut by 4 bases, the J end by 4 bases, with 5 bases between. The CDR3 spans 13 residues. CDR3 coding DNA: TGTGCCAGCAGTTGGGGATATAATTCACCCCTCCACTTT. Protein: CASSWGYNSPLHF.

The V call is TRBV9, the J call TRBJ2-1; TRBD2 agrees at 14 bases. Per the germline V gene, CDR1 is SGDLS and CDR2 is YYNGEE. This CDR3 contains 19 residues. The trim removed 4 bases at V and 0 bases at J, leaving 9 bases unmatched. CDR3 sequence: CASSSSTSGGAYSYNEQFF. CDR3 DNA: TGTGCCAGCAGCTCTTCGACTAGCGGGGGGGCCTACTCCTACAATGAGCAGTTCTTC.